This TCR beta chain was observed in a study of blood T cell repertoires in COVID-19. Study background: PBMCs, B-cell-depleted T cells, or T cells provided the cDNA or gDNA that made up the material.

V was shortened by 0 bases and J by 0 bases, with 3 bases between the two germline ends. This CDR3 comprises 15 residues. The germline gives CDR1 LNHNV, CDR2 YYDKDF (reference sequence). Method: immunoSEQ multiplex PCR; TCRdb's copy keeps in-frame clones and lacks some. The sample records 120,000 to 150,000 clones, about 87% being singletons. The sequence came from a woman aged 45 to 65 with active or convalescent COVID-19. The specimen sequenced was peripheral blood. This rearrangement joins TRBV15 to TRBJ2-6; D is ambiguous. The CDR3 DNA reads TGTGCCACCAGCAGAGACATCTCTGGGGCCAACGTCCTGACTTTC. Translation gives CATSRDISGANVLTF.